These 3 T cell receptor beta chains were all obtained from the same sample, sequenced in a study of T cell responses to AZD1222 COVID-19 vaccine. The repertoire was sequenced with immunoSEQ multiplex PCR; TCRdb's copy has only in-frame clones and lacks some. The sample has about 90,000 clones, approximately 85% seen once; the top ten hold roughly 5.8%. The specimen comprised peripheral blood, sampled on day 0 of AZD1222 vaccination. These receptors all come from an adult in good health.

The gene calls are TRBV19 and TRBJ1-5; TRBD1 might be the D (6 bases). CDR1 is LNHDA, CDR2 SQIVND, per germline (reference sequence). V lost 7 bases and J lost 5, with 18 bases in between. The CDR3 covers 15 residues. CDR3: CASKAGRGEYQPQHF. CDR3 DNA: TGTGCCAGTAAGGCCGGCAGGGGCGAATATCAGCCCCAGCATTTT. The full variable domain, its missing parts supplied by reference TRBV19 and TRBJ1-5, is DGGITQSPKYLFRKEGQNVTLSCEQNLNHDAMYWYRQDPGQGLRLIYYSQIVNDFQKGDIAEGYSVSREKKESFPLTVTSAQKNPTAFYLCASKAGRGEYQPQHFGDGTRLSIL.

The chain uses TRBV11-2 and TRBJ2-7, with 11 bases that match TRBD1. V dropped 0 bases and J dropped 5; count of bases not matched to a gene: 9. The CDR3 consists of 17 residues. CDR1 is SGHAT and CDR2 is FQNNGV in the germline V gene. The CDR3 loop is CASSLDPPGQGGNEQYF. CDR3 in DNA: TGTGCCAGCAGCTTAGATCCACCGGGACAGGGGGGGAACGAGCAGTACTTC.

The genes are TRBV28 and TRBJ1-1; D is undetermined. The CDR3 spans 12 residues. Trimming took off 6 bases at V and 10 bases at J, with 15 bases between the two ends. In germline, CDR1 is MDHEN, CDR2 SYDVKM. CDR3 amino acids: CASSPFGRAAFF. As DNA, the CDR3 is TGTGCCAGCAGCCCTTTCGGCCGAGCAGCTTTCTTT.